Following are 24 T cell receptor beta chains from one sample sequenced in a study of beta chain features in type 1 diabetes. Findings and limits, study-wide: In every one of the four CD4+ subsets, TCRB CDR3s were moderately but significantly shorter in Type 1 diabetes patients.

No antigen has been assigned to these receptors. The entirety of the isolated RNA underwent reverse transcription, so expressed TCRB transcripts were sequenced. Only in-frame clones appear in the TCRdb table, and some are missing; sequencing was by immunoSEQ multiplex PCR. The sample has a few hundred thousand clones, 9.6% seen once. Sequencing was carried out using central memory CD4+ T cells from blood. These receptors were taken from a man aged 25 to 40 with type 1 diabetes.

V usage is TRBV7-2 and J usage is TRBJ1-2; D unclear. V was clipped by 6 bases and J by 2 bases, with 10 bases between them. The CDR3 runs to 13 residues. CDR1 is SGHTA and CDR2 is FQGNSA in the germline V gene. CDR3 sequence reads: CASRTGMNYGYTF. DNA for the CDR3: TGTGCCAGCAGGACGGGGATGAACTATGGCTACACCTTC.

This chain connects TRBV28 to TRBJ2-5; TRBD2 might be the D (6 bases). The CDR3 has 13 amino acids. Trimming removed 5 bases from V and 2 bases from J, with 9 bases in between. CDR1 MDHEN and CDR2 SYDVKM come from the germline V gene. CDR3 nucleotides: TGTGCCAGCAGTATGGGAGGTCAAGAGACCCAGTACTTC. Translation: CASSMGGQETQYF.

The CDR3 loop reads CASSASGGRYQPQHF. In nucleotides, the CDR3 is TGTGCCAGCAGTGCCTCCGGGGGGAGGTATCAGCCCCAGCATTTT. This chain joins TRBV27 and TRBJ1-5; the D gene is possibly TRBD1 (5 bases). There are 15 residues in the CDR3. Trimming took 5 bases from V and 5 from J, leaving 16 bases between them. Germline loops: CDR1 MNHEY, CDR2 SMNVEV (reference sequence).

The sample holds a few counts of this clone. The V and J genes are TRBV4-1 and TRBJ1-1, with unresolved D. Looked up from germline, CDR1 is MGHRA and CDR2 is YSYEKL. The V end was cut by 2 bases, the J end by 5 bases, with 15 bases between. The CDR3 has 15 residues. The CDR3 sequence is CASSQRPGEWTEAFF. In DNA, the CDR3 is TGCGCCAGCAGCCAACGCCCTGGGGAGTGGACTGAAGCTTTCTTT.

The chain employs TRBV11-2 and TRBJ1-1, with D possibly matching TRBD1 (5 bases). V lost 4 bases, J lost 3 bases, and 12 bases lay in between. CDR3 length equals 14 residues. Germline loops: CDR1 SGHAT, CDR2 FQNNGV. CDR3 region: CASSSQGEDTEAFF. The CDR3 bases are TGTGCCAGCAGCTCCCAGGGAGAGGACACTGAAGCTTTCTTT.

There are many counts of this clone. The chain combines TRBV14 with TRBJ2-1; the match to TRBD1 covers 10 bases. This CDR3 has 15 residues. The trim removed 6 bases at V and 2 bases at J, leaving 4 bases unmatched. CDR1 is SGHDN and CDR2 is FVKESK in the germline V gene. The CDR3 here is CASSPGQGTYNEQFF. As DNA, the CDR3 is TGTGCCAGCAGTCCGGGACAGGGGACCTACAATGAGCAGTTCTTC.

This clone has a handful of counts. The rearrangement joins TRBV4-2 to TRBJ2-1, with D perhaps matching TRBD2 (6 bases). Looked up from germline, CDR1 is LGHNA and CDR2 is YNFKEQ. CDR3 length: 13 amino acids. Trimming took off 3 bases at V and 12 bases at J, with 15 bases between the two ends. The CDR3 region has the DNA TGTGCCAGCAGCCAGCCAAGTTCGGGGGTGCAGTTCTTC. Amino acid sequence: CASSQPSSGVQFF.

This clone was counted only a few times. This sequence joins TRBV9 and TRBJ1-4, with 8 bases aligning to TRBD1. Germline V lookup: CDR1 SGDLS, CDR2 YYNGEE. With 3 bases clipped from V and 5 bases from J, the junction kept 9 bases outside the gene matches. This CDR3 has 16 residues. The CDR3 region is CASSAQQGGRNEKLFF. CDR3 DNA sequence: TGTGCCAGCAGCGCCCAACAGGGGGGTAGAAATGAAAAACTGTTTTTT. Full variable domain (missing parts from reference TRBV9 and TRBJ1-4): DSGVTQTPKHLITATGQRVTLRCSPRSGDLSVYWYQQSLDQGLQFLIQYYNGEERAKGNILERFSAQQFPDLHSELNLSSLELGDSALYFCASSAQQGGRNEKLFFGSGTQLSVL.

The chain is built from TRBV6-1 and TRBJ1-2; D not certain. CDR3 size: 13 residues. Germline V gene lookup returns CDR1 MNHNS and CDR2 SASEGT. V was cut by 3 bases and J by 3 bases, with 8 bases left in between. The CDR3 reads CASSDQRYYGYTF. The CDR3 DNA follows: TGTGCCAGCAGTGACCAGCGATACTATGGCTACACCTTC.

The J gene is TRBJ1-1, the V gene TRBV27; possible D gene TRBD1, 6 bases. V lost 4 bases to trimming and J lost 6 bases, with 12 bases between them. The germline V gene has CDR1 MNHEY and CDR2 SMNVEV (reference sequence). CDR3 size: 13 residues. The CDR3 bases are TGTGCCAGCAGTTCCCACAGGGAAGCTGAAGCTTTCTTT. It codes for CASSSHREAEAFF.

This clone showed up many times. At one end, the junction sequence differs from germline, possibly due to a read error. The chain carries TRBV7-8 and TRBJ2-1; D might be TRBD1 (5 bases). CDR3 length: 13 amino acids. Germline V gene lookup returns CDR1 SGHVS and CDR2 FQNEAQ. The CDR3 region is CASSLDRLNEQFF. The CDR3 DNA sequence: TGTGCCAGCAGTTTAGACAGACTCAATGAGCAGTTCTTC.

This chain uses TRBV7-2 with TRBJ2-2, with D tentatively TRBD1 (5 bases). In germline, CDR1 is SGHTA, CDR2 FQGNSA. The length of the CDR3 is 14 residues. The V gene lost 5 bases and the J gene lost 2 bases, with 9 bases spanning the gap. The CDR3 is CASSPGQNTGELFF. The CDR3 DNA is TGTGCCAGCAGCCCAGGACAAAACACCGGGGAGCTGTTTTTT. Full variable domain (outside the CDR3, taken from reference TRBV7-2 and TRBJ2-2): GAGVSQSPSNKVTEKGKDVELRCDPISGHTALYWYRQSLGQGLEFLIYFQGNSAPDKSGLPSDRFSAERTGGSVSTLTIQRTQQEDSAVYLCASSPGQNTGELFFGEGSRLTVL.

J is TRBJ1-5 and V is TRBV7-2; D unresolved. Trimming removed 1 base from V and 2 bases from J, with 3 bases in between. CDR1 and CDR2 (germline): SGHTA, FQGNSA. The CDR3 contains 13 residues. CDR3 DNA sequence: TGTGCCAGCAGCTTAGATGGCAATCAGCCCCAGCATTTT. Its protein is CASSLDGNQPQHF.

This chain joins TRBV18 and TRBJ2-1; 14 bases are a match to TRBD2. Germline V gene sequence: CDR1 KGHSH, CDR2 LQKENI. CDR3 size: 16 residues. After removal of 3 bases from V and 2 bases from J, the junction contained 0 bases not matched to a gene. The CDR3 here is CASSPGLAGAYNEQFF. The CDR3 DNA follows: TGTGCCAGCTCACCGGGACTAGCGGGGGCCTACAATGAGCAGTTCTTC.

A few counts support this clone. This chain joins TRBV2 and TRBJ2-5, with D maybe TRBD1 (6 bases). V was shortened by 5 bases and J by 5 bases, with 15 bases between the two germline ends. Germline lookup yields CDR1 SNHLY and CDR2 FYNNEI. The CDR3 runs to 14 residues. The CDR3 loop is CASSLGGQGETQYF. CDR3 nucleotide sequence: TGTGCCAGCAGTCTAGGGGGTCAAGGGGAGACCCAGTACTTC.

The rearrangement joins TRBV11-2 to TRBJ1-2, with D hard to call. V gave up 11 bases and J gave up 2 bases, with 12 bases separating them. Germline loops: CDR1 SGHAT, CDR2 FQNNGV. This CDR3 has 12 amino acids. The CDR3 DNA reads TGTGCCGGTTTAGGATCGAACTATGGCTACACCTTC. It encodes CAGLGSNYGYTF. Using reference TRBV11-2 and TRBJ1-2 for the parts outside the CDR3, the full variable domain is EAGVAQSPRYKIIEKRQSVAFWCNPISGHATLYWYQQILGQGPKLLIQFQNNGVVDDSQLPKDRFSAERLKGVDSTLKIQPAKLEDSAVYLCAGLGSNYGYTFGSGTRLTVV.

Here the CDR3 reads CASSLEMGTEQYF. Written as DNA, the CDR3 is TGTGCCAGCAGCTTAGAAATGGGGACCGAGCAGTACTTC. The chain employs TRBV11-2 and TRBJ2-7, with D possibly called TRBD1 or TRBD2 (5 bases each). V gave up 0 bases and J gave up 6 bases, with 9 bases separating them. The CDR3 contains 13 residues. In germline, CDR1 is SGHAT, CDR2 FQNNGV. Together with reference TRBV11-2 and TRBJ2-7, the CDR3 gives the full variable domain: EAGVAQSPRYKIIEKRQSVAFWCNPISGHATLYWYQQILGQGPKLLIQFQNNGVVDDSQLPKDRFSAERLKGVDSTLKIQPAKLEDSAVYLCASSLEMGTEQYFGPGTRLTVT.

In this sample, this clone turned up a few times. The DNA of the CDR3 is TGTGCCAGCAGTTTAGGGATCGGTGGCTACACCTTC. It codes for CASSLGIGGYTF. This chain links TRBV28 with TRBJ1-2; no firm D call. Trimming took off 2 bases at V and 7 bases at J, with 8 bases between the two ends. Per germline, CDR1 MDHEN and CDR2 SYDVKM. CDR3 size: 12 residues.

The sample holds a few counts of this clone. The chain uses TRBV18 and TRBJ2-1, with 8 bases identical to TRBD1. Germline lookup yields CDR1 KGHSH and CDR2 LQKENI. The V gene end was trimmed by 5 bases and the J gene end by 9 bases; junction bases not matched to a gene: 6. CDR3 length: 13 amino acids. The CDR3 DNA is TGTGCCAGCTCATCGGACAGGGCAGTTGAGCAGTTCTTC. Its translation is CASSSDRAVEQFF.

The J gene is TRBJ2-7, the V gene TRBV6-1, with 9 positions matching TRBD1. CDR1 and CDR2 from the germline V gene are MNHNS and SASEGT. J was trimmed by 3 bases and V by 6 bases; bases with no gene match: 9. CDR3 size: 15 residues. CDR3 sequence (DNA): TGTGCCAGCAGGAAGGGGGGGACAGGGAGCTACGAGCAGTACTTC. Translated: CASRKGGTGSYEQYF.

The chain uses TRBV9 and TRBJ1-2, with 7 bases matching TRBD1. The CDR3 contains 14 residues. Per germline, CDR1 SGDLS and CDR2 YYNGEE. The V segment lost 0 bases and the J segment 8 bases; nucleotides outside the gene matches: 7. CDR3 sequence (DNA): TGTGCCAGCAGCGTAGCTACCTCGACAGGGGGCTACACCTTC. It yields the protein CASSVATSTGGYTF.

This clone has just a few counts. The chain has TRBV27 and TRBJ1-2; 8 bases map to TRBD1. CDR1 and CDR2 from the germline V gene are MNHEY and SMNVEV (reference sequence). V gave up 5 bases and J gave up 4 bases; unmatched junction bases: 9. The CDR3 has 15 residues. The CDR3 spells CASSLRQGSSYGYTF. CDR3 coding DNA: TGTGCCAGCAGTCTACGACAGGGGAGTAGCTATGGCTACACCTTC.

The chain uses TRBV11-2 and TRBJ2-3, with D possibly matching TRBD1 (6 bases). Germline CDR1 reads SGHAT; CDR2 reads FQNNGV. CDR3 length: 14 amino acids. V was shortened by 6 bases and J by 5 bases, with 15 bases between the two germline ends. CDR3 sequence: CASRIGTTVDTQYF. The CDR3, as DNA: TGTGCCAGCAGAATTGGGACAACGGTAGATACGCAGTATTTT.

This clone came up a few times. The J gene is TRBJ2-1, the V gene TRBV4-2; TRBD2 might be the D (5 bases). CDR1 and CDR2 (germline): LGHNA, YNFKEQ. V was shortened by 1 base and J by 6 bases, with 13 bases between the two germline ends. This CDR3 spans 15 amino acids. CDR3 amino acids: CASSQGLAAVNEQFF. DNA of the CDR3: TGTGCCAGCAGCCAAGGGCTAGCTGCAGTCAATGAGCAGTTCTTC.